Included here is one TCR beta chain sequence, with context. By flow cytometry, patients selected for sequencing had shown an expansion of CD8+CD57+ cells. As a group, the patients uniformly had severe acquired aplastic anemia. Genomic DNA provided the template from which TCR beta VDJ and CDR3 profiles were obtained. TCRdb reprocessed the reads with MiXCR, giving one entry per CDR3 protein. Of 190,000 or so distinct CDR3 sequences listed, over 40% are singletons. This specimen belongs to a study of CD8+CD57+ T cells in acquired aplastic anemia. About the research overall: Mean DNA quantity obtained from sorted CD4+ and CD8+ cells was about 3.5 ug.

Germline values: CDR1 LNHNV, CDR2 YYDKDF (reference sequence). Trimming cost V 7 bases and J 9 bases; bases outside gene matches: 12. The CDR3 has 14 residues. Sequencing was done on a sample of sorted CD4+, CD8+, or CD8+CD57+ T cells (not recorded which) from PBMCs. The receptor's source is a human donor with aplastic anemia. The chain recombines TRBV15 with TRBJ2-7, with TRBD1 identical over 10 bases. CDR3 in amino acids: CATKKDRGVPGQYF. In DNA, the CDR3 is TGTGCCACCAAAAAGGACAGGGGGGTTCCTGGGCAGTACTTC.